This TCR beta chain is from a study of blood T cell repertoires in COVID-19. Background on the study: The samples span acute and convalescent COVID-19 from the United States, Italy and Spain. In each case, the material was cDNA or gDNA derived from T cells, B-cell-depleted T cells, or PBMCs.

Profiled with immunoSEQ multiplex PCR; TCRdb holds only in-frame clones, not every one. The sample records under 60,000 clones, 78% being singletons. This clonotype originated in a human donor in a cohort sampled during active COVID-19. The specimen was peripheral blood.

CDR3: CASLGRASGEGNEQFF. The CDR3 DNA reads as TGTGCCAGCCTGGGGAGGGCTAGCGGGGAGGGGAATGAGCAGTTCTTC. The chain couples TRBV2 to TRBJ2-1, with TRBD2 matching 9 bases. The CDR3 is 16 residues long. Trimming removed 8 bases from V and 7 bases from J; junction bases left unmatched: 15. The germline V gene encodes CDR1 SNHLY and CDR2 FYNNEI.